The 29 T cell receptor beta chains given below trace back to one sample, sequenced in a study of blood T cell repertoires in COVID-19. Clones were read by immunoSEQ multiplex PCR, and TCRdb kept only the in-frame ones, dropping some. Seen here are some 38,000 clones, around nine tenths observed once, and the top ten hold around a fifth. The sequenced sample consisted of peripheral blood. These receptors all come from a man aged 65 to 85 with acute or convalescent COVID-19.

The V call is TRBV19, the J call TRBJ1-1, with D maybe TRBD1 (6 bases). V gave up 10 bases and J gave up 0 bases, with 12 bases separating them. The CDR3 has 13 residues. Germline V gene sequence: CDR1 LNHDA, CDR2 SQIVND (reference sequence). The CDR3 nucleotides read TGTGCCACTCGGGACACCGTGAACACTGAAGCTTTCTTT. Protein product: CATRDTVNTEAFF.

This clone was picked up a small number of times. In DNA, the CDR3 is TGTGCCAGCAGCCCCCAGTCACAACTAGTAGACTACGAGCAGTACTTC. It codes for CASSPQSQLVDYEQYF. The chain joins TRBV11-1 to TRBJ2-7, with D maybe TRBD2 (5 bases). The ends were cut back, 5 bases at V and 3 bases at J, with 20 bases in the middle. The CDR3 is 16 amino acids. Germline V lookup: CDR1 SGHAT, CDR2 FQDESV (reference sequence).

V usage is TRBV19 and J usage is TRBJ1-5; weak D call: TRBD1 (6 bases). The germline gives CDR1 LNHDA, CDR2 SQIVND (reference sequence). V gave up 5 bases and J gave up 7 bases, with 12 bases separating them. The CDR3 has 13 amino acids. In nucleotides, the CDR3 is TGTGCCAGTAGTGTTCGGGGGGGCCAGCCCCAGCATTTT. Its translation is CASSVRGGQPQHF.

CDR3 bases: TGTGCCAGCAGTACCCAGGGAACCGGGGAGCTGTTTTTT. Translated, it gives CASSTQGTGELFF. The gene calls are TRBV6-2 or TRBV6-3 and TRBJ2-2, with TRBD1 as a possible D gene (5 bases). Germline loops: CDR1 MNHEY, CDR2 SVGEGT. There are 13 residues in the CDR3. V was clipped by 5 bases and J by 5 bases, with 9 bases between them.

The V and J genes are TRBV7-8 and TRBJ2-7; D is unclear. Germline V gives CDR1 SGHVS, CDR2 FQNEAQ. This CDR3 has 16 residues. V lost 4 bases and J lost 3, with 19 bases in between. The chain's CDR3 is CASSYTGAPAYYEQYF. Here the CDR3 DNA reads TGTGCCAGCAGCTACACTGGAGCCCCAGCATACTACGAGCAGTACTTC.

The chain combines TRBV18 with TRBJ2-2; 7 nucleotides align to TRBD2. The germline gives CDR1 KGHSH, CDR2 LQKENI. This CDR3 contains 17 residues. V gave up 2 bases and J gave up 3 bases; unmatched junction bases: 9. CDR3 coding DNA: TGTGCCAGCTCACCATTATCGTCTGGGGGGGACACCGGGGAGCTGTTTTTT. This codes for CASSPLSSGGDTGELFF.

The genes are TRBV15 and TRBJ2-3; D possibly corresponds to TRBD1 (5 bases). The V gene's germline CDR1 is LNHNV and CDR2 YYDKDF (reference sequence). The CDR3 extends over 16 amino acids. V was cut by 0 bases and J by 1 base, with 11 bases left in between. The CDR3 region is CATSRDGSRGTDTQYF. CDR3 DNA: TGTGCCACCAGCAGAGATGGGTCCAGGGGCACAGATACGCAGTATTTT.

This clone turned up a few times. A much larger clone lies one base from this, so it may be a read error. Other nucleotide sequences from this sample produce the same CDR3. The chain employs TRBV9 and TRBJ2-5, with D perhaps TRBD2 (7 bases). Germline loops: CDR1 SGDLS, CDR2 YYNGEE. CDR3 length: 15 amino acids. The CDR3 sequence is CPPSGGGGPQETQYF. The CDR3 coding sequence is TGCCCCCCCAGCGGAGGGGGGGGGCCCCAAGAGACCCAGTACTTC.

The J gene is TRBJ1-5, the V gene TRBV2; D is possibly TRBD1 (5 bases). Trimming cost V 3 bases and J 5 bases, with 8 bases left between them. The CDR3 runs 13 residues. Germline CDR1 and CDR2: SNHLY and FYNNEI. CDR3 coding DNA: TGTGCCAGCAGTGAGCGGGGGGATCAGCCCCAGCATTTT. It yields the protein CASSERGDQPQHF.

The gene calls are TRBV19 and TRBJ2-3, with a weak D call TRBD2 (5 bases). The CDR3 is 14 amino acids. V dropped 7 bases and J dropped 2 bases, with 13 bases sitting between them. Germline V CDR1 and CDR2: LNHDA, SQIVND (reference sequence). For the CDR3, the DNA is TGTGCCAGTAAGGACTCCTCGTCCACAGATACGCAGTATTTT. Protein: CASKDSSSTDTQYF.

CDR3 residues: CASSLGTSGRRVYEQYF. The CDR3 nucleotides are TGTGCCAGCAGCTTAGGGACTAGCGGGAGAAGGGTCTACGAGCAGTACTTC. The V gene is TRBV7-2, the J gene TRBJ2-7, with 13 bases fitting TRBD2. The germline V gene has CDR1 SGHTA and CDR2 FQGNSA. The CDR3 consists of 17 residues. The V and J ends lost 1 base and 3 bases, in that order; junction bases with no gene match: 6.

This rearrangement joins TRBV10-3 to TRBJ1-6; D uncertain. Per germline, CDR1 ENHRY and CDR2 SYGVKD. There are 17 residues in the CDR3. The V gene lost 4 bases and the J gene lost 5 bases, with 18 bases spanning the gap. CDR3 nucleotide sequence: TGTGCCATCAGTGGTTCGAGGAGCCCCACTGATAATTCACCCCTCCACTTT. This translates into CAISGSRSPTDNSPLHF.

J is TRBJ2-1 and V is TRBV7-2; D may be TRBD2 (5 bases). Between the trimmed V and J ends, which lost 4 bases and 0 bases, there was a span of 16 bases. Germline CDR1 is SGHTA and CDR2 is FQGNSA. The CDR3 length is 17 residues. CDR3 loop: CASSSRGGAVSYNEQFF. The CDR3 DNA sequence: TGTGCCAGCAGCTCCCGAGGTGGAGCGGTCTCCTACAATGAGCAGTTCTTC.

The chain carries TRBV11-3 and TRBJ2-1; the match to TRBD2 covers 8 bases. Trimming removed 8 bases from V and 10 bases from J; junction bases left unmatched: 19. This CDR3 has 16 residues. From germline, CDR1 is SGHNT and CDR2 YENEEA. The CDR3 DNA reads TGTGCCAGCTACGCGTCGTTACCGGGAGGGCGCCGGGAGCAGTTCTTC. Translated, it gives CASYASLPGGRREQFF.

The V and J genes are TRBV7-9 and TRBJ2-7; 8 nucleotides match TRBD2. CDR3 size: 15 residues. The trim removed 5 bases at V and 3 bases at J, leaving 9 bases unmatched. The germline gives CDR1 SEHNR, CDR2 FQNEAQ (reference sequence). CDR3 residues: CASSTVAGLFYEQYF. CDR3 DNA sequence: TGTGCCAGCAGCACCGTAGCGGGACTATTCTACGAGCAGTACTTC.

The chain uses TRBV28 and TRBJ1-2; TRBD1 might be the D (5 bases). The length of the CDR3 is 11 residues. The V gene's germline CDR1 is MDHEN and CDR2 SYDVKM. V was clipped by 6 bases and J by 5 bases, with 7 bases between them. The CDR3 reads CASSDRYGYTF. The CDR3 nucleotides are TGTGCCAGCAGCGACAGATATGGCTACACCTTC.

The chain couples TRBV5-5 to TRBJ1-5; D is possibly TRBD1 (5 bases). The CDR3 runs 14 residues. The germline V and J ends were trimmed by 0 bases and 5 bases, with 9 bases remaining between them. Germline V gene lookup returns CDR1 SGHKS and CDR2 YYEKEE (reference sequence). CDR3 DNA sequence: TGTGCCAGCAGCTTGGTGGGGGGGGATCAGCCCCAGCATTTT. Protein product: CASSLVGGDQPQHF. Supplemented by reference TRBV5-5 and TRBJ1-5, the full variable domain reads DAGVTQSPTHLIKTRGQQVTLRCSPISGHKSVSWYQQVLGQGPQFIFQYYEKEERGRGNFPDRFSARQFPNYSSELNVNALLLGDSALYLCASSLVGGDQPQHFGDGTRLSIL.

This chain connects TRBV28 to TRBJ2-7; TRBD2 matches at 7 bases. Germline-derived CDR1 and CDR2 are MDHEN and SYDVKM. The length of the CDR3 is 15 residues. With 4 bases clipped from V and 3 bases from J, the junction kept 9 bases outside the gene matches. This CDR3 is CASSSSAGDFYEQYF. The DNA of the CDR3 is TGTGCCAGCAGTTCCTCCGCGGGGGACTTCTACGAGCAGTACTTC.

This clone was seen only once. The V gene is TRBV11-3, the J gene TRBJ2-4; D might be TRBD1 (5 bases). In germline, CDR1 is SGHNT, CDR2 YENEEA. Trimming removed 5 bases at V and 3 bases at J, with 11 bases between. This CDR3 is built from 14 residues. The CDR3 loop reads CASSTTDCKNIQYF. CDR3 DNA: TGTGCCAGCAGCACGACAGATTGCAAAAACATTCAGTACTTC.

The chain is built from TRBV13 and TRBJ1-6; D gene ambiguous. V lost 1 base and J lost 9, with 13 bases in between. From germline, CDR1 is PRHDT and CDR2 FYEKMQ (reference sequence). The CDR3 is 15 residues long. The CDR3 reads CASSLAYPGGSPLHF. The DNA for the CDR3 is TGTGCCAGCAGCTTAGCCTACCCGGGAGGTTCACCCCTCCACTTT. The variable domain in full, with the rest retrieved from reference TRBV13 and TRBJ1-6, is AAGVIQSPRHLIKEKRETATLKCYPIPRHDTVYWYQQGPGQDPQFLISFYEKMQSDKGSIPDRFSAQQFSDYHSELNMSSLELGDSALYFCASSLAYPGGSPLHFGNGTRLTVT.

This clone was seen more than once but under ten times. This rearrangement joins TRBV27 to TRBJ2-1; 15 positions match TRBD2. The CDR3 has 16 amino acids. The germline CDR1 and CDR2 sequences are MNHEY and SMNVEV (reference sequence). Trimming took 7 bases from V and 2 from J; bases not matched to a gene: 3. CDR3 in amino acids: CASTRTSGRAYNEQFF. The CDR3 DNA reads TGTGCCAGCACGAGGACTAGCGGGAGGGCCTACAATGAGCAGTTCTTC.

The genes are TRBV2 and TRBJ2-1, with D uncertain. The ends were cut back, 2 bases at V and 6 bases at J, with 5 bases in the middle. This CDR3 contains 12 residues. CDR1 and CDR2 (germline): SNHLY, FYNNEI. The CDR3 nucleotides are TGTGCCAGCAGTGAATCCATCAATGAGCAGTTCTTC. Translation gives CASSESINEQFF.

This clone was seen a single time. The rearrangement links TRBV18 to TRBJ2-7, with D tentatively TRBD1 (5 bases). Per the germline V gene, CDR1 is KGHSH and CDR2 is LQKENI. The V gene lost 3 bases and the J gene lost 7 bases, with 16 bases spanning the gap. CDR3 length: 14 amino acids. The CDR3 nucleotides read TGTGCCAGCTCACCCCAGGGCGGATCCGGAGAGCAGTACTTC. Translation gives CASSPQGGSGEQYF.

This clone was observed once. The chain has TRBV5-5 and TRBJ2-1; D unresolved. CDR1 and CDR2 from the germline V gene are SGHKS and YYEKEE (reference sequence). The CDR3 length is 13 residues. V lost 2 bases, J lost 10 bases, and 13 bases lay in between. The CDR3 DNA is TGTGCCAGCAGCTTATCCAGGTCCAGGGAGCAGTTCTTC. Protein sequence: CASSLSRSREQFF. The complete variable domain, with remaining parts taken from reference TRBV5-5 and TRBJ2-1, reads DAGVTQSPTHLIKTRGQQVTLRCSPISGHKSVSWYQQVLGQGPQFIFQYYEKEERGRGNFPDRFSARQFPNYSSELNVNALLLGDSALYLCASSLSRSREQFFGPGTRLTVL.

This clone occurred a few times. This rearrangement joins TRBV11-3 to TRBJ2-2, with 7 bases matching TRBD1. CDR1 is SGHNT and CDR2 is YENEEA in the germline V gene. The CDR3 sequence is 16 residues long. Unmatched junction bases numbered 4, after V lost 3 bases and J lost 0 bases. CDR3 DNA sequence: TGTGCCAGCAGCTTTGGGACAGCTGCGAACACCGGGGAGCTGTTTTTT. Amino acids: CASSFGTAANTGELFF.

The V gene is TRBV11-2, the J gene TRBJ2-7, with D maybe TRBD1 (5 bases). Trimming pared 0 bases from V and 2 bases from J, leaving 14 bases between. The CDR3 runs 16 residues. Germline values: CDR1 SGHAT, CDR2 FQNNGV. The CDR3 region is CASSLDVAGSPYEQYF. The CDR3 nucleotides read TGTGCCAGCAGCTTAGATGTGGCAGGGTCCCCCTACGAGCAGTACTTC.

CDR3 region: CASSRATEAFF. Here the CDR3 DNA reads TGCGCCAGCTCCAGGGCCACTGAAGCTTTCTTT. The chain recombines TRBV10-1 with TRBJ1-1, with D possibly being TRBD1 (5 bases). Germline V gene lookup returns CDR1 WNHNN and CDR2 SYGVQD (reference sequence). Trimming pared 8 bases from V and 4 bases from J, leaving 8 bases between. The length of the CDR3 is 11 residues.

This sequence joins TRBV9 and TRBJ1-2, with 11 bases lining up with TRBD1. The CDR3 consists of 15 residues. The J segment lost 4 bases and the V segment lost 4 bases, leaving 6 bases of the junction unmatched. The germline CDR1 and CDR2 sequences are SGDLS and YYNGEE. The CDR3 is CASSPGTGGSYGYTF. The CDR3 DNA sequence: TGTGCCAGCAGCCCCGGGACAGGGGGGTCCTATGGCTACACCTTC. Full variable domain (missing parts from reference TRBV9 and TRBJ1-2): DSGVTQTPKHLITATGQRVTLRCSPRSGDLSVYWYQQSLDQGLQFLIQYYNGEERAKGNILERFSAQQFPDLHSELNLSSLELGDSALYFCASSPGTGGSYGYTFGSGTRLTVV.

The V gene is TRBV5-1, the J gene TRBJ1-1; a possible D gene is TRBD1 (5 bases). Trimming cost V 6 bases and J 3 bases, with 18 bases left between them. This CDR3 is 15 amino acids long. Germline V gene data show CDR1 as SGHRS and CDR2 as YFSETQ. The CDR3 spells CASNLLAGGYTEAFF. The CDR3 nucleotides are TGCGCCAGCAACCTTTTAGCGGGGGGTTACACTGAAGCTTTCTTT.